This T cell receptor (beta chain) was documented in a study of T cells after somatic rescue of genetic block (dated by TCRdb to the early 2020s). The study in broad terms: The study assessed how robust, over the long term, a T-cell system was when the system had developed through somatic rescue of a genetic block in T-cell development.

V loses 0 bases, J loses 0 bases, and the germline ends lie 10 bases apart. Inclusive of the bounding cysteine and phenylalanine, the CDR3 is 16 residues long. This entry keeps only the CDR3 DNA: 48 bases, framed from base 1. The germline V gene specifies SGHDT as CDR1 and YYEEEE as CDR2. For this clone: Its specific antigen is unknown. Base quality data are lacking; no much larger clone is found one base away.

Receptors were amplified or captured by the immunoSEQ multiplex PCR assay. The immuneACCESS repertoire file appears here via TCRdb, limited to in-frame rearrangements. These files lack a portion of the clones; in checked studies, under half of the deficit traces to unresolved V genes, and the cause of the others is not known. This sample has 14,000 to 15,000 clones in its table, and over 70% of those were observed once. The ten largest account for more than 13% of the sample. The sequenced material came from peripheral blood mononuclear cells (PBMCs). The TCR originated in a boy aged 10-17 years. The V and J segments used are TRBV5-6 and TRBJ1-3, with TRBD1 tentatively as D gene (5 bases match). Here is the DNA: TGTGCCAGCAGCTTGGCCCCCAGGGCCTCTGGAAACACCATATATTTT. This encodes CASSLAPRASGNTIYF.